This is a list of T cell receptor beta chains from one sample in a study of cytomegalovirus exposure and HLA in healthy donors. Using immunoSEQ multiplex PCR, the repertoire was profiled, and TCRdb retains in-frame clones only, with some absent. The sample has almost 90,000 clones, about 85% seen once. What was sequenced was PBMCs. The receptors originated from a man between 35 and 55 years old in good health and CMV-seropositive. Each CDR3 is given with its conserved first and last residue.

TRBV7-9	TRBJ2-2	CASSLGPGNTGELFF
TRBV28	TRBJ1-1	CASSFQGRVRAFF
TRBV7-9	TRBJ1-1	CASSKSLGEGTEAFF
TRBV19	TRBJ1-1	CASNTKRQGATEAFF
TRBV4-1	TRBJ1-1	CASSGTPGVTEAFF
TRBV19	TRBJ2-2	CASSTPREGQATGELFF
TRBV30	TRBJ2-2	CAWSGTSGGFILSGELFF
TRBV2	NA	CASSVAYEQYF
TRBV18	TRBJ2-7	CASSHEVDRYEQYF
TRBV4-1	TRBJ1-6	CASSQDRTLNSPLHF
TRBV21-1	TRBJ2-2	CASSRRDRGGTGELFF
TRBV7-3	TRBJ2-3	CASSLQGTDTQYF
TRBV9	TRBJ2-1	CASSVRTSEGNEQFF
TRBV6-5	TRBJ2-7	CASSYRGYEQYF
TRBV18	TRBJ2-7	CASSPRGQGSYEQYF